The 27 T cell receptor beta chains presented below share a single source sample, sequenced in a study of T cell responses to AZD1222 COVID-19 vaccine. Sequencing used immunoSEQ multiplex PCR; TCRdb keeps in-frame clones, though not all of them. The data contain 130,000 to 150,000 clones, around 91% of them singletons. Sequencing was performed on peripheral blood, taken on day 0 of AZD1222 vaccination. These TCRs come from an adult in good health.

The chain combines TRBV7-3 with TRBJ2-5, with 9 bases identical to TRBD1. CDR3 length: 13 amino acids. V dropped 5 bases and J dropped 5; count of bases not matched to a gene: 3. CDR1 and CDR2 (germline): SGHTA, FQGTGA. The DNA for the CDR3 is TGTGCCAGCAGCCGGGACAGGGAGGAGACCCAGTACTTC. Residues: CASSRDREETQYF. Using reference TRBV7-3 and TRBJ2-5 for the parts outside the CDR3, the full variable domain is GAGVSQTPSNKVTEKGKYVELRCDPISGHTALYWYRQSLGQGPEFLIYFQGTGAADDSGLPNDRFFAVRPEGSVSTLKIQRTERGDSAVYLCASSRDREETQYFGPGTRLLVL.

This chain joins TRBV7-9 and TRBJ1-2, with TRBD1 as a possible D gene (5 bases). Germline-derived CDR1 and CDR2 are SEHNR and FQNEAQ (reference sequence). The ends were cut back, 5 bases at V and 14 bases at J, with 15 bases in the middle. This CDR3 contains 11 residues. The CDR3 is CASSLRDRVTF. The CDR3 bases are TGTGCCAGCAGCCTGCGGGACCGGGTAACCTTC.

The V and J genes are TRBV29-1 and TRBJ1-4; TRBD1 aligns across 7 bases. The CDR3 has 11 amino acids. From germline, CDR1 is SQVTM and CDR2 ANQGSEA. V trimming: 8 bases; J trimming: 7 bases; junction bases outside the gene matches: 4. CDR3 residues: CSIRTGEKLFF. DNA for the CDR3: TGCAGCATCAGGACAGGTGAAAAACTGTTTTTT.

This rearrangement joins TRBV6-2 or TRBV6-3 to TRBJ1-1, with D tentatively TRBD1 (5 bases). The CDR3 length is 14 residues. In germline, CDR1 is MNHEY, CDR2 SVGEGT. V was pared by 1 base and J by 6 bases, with 12 bases between. CDR3 protein: CASSYWGLGAEAFF. CDR3 DNA: TGTGCCAGCAGTTACTGGGGTCTAGGGGCTGAAGCTTTCTTT.

The rearrangement uses TRBV6-1 and TRBJ1-1; D not resolved. This CDR3 comprises 11 residues. V lost 3 bases and J 3 bases, leaving 2 bases between the germline ends. CDR1 is MNHNS and CDR2 is SASEGT in the germline V gene. The CDR3 nucleotides read TGTGCCAGCAGTGAGTACACTGAAGCTTTCTTT. It codes for CASSEYTEAFF.

The chain is built from TRBV4-3 and TRBJ2-1, with D maybe TRBD2 (7 bases). Germline CDR1 reads LGHNA; CDR2 reads YSLEER. V gave up 0 bases and J gave up 12 bases, with 24 bases separating them. This CDR3 region has 17 residues. The CDR3 DNA reads TGCGCCAGCAGCCAAGATTTCGGCAACGGGGGGCCAGCAGCGCAGTTCTTC. Its translation: CASSQDFGNGGPAAQFF.

The V and J genes are TRBV5-1 and TRBJ1-2, with TRBD1 matching over 7 bases. V trimming: 7 bases; J trimming: 0 bases; junction bases outside the gene matches: 12. The CDR3 sequence is 16 residues long. Germline values: CDR1 SGHRS, CDR2 YFSETQ. CDR3 in DNA: TGCGCCAGCTCAGGACGCGGGGACAGAGCTAACTATGGCTACACCTTC. It yields the protein CASSGRGDRANYGYTF.

The V and J genes are TRBV3-1 (or the pseudogene TRBV3-2) and TRBJ2-5; the D is unclear. The V gene's germline CDR1 is LGHDT and CDR2 YNNKEL (reference sequence). V was clipped by 5 bases and J by 0 bases, with 1 base between them. The CDR3 runs to 11 residues. The CDR3 reads CASSYQETQYF. The CDR3 DNA reads TGTGCCAGCAGCTACCAAGAGACCCAGTACTTC.

This chain joins TRBV7-3 and TRBJ2-3; D call uncertain. The germline V and J ends were trimmed by 2 bases and 2 bases, with 11 bases remaining between them. The CDR3 loop spans 15 amino acids. Germline assignment: CDR1 SGHTA and CDR2 FQGTGA. CDR3 sequence reads: CASSLLGSFTDTQYF. The CDR3 DNA reads TGTGCCAGCAGCTTATTAGGGTCCTTCACAGATACGCAGTATTTT.

The chain joins TRBV18 to TRBJ1-1; no definite D call. CDR1 is KGHSH and CDR2 is LQKENI in the germline V gene. The CDR3 totals 13 residues. V gave up 1 base and J gave up 3 bases, with 6 bases separating them. The DNA for the CDR3 is TGTGCCAGCTCACCACTCCAGGACACTGAAGCTTTCTTT. This sequence encodes CASSPLQDTEAFF.

The chain recombines TRBV27 with TRBJ2-2; D uncertain. The CDR3 loop spans 16 amino acids. Germline values: CDR1 MNHEY, CDR2 SMNVEV (reference sequence). V shed 3 bases and J shed 4 bases, with 15 bases lying between them. The CDR3 DNA follows: TGTGCCAGCAGTTTTCTCCCGGTATTGACCACCGGGGAGCTGTTTTTT. This codes for CASSFLPVLTTGELFF.

The rearrangement links TRBV7-8 to TRBJ1-1; D might be TRBD1 (5 bases). The V gene's germline CDR1 is SGHVS and CDR2 FQNEAQ. The CDR3 has 13 residues. Trimming stripped 3 bases from V and 3 bases from J, with 8 bases between. This CDR3 reads CASSFVRDTEAFF. For the CDR3, the DNA is TGTGCCAGCAGCTTTGTCAGGGACACTGAAGCTTTCTTT.

The V and J genes are TRBV4-1 and TRBJ2-3, with D maybe TRBD2 (6 bases). The CDR3 is made up of 16 amino acids. Per germline, CDR1 MGHRA and CDR2 YSYEKL. V dropped 4 bases and J dropped 4 bases, with 18 bases sitting between them. CDR3 sequence: CASSPHGGSVADTQYF. CDR3 coding DNA: TGCGCCAGCAGCCCCCACGGGGGATCGGTCGCAGATACGCAGTATTTT.

The chain joins TRBV28 to TRBJ2-2; the D gene is possibly TRBD2 (6 bases). The CDR3 is 13 residues long. CDR1 MDHEN and CDR2 SYDVKM come from the germline V gene. V was pared by 3 bases and J by 5 bases, with 7 bases between. CDR3 protein: CASSFGGTGELFF. CDR3 bases: TGTGCCAGCAGTTTTGGAGGGACCGGGGAGCTGTTTTTT.

The rearrangement uses TRBV4-1 and TRBJ1-1; maybe TRBD1 (5 bases). Trimming took off 6 bases at V and 11 bases at J, with 19 bases between the two ends. This CDR3 contains 13 residues. Germline V gives CDR1 MGHRA, CDR2 YSYEKL. CDR3 DNA sequence: TGCGCCAGCAGGGAAAGCGGCCCAGGGTCTGCTTTCTTT. It is translated as CASRESGPGSAFF.

This sequence joins TRBV11-2 and TRBJ2-2; the match to TRBD1 covers 8 bases. V trimming: 5 bases; J trimming: 0 bases; junction bases outside the gene matches: 5. Germline CDR1 and CDR2: SGHAT and FQNNGV. The CDR3 extends over 16 amino acids. CDR3 protein: CASSPMTGANTGELFF. The CDR3 DNA is TGTGCCAGCAGCCCTATGACAGGGGCGAACACCGGGGAGCTGTTTTTT.

The chain links TRBV6-6 to TRBJ1-2; no clear D gene. The germline V gene has CDR1 MNHNY and CDR2 SVGAGI (reference sequence). This CDR3 spans 15 amino acids. Trimming shortened V by 0 bases and J by 5 bases, and 13 bases separated the two germline ends. DNA of the CDR3: TGTGCCAGCAGTTACTCAGGCCTAGCCCCTTATGGCTACACCTTC. Encoded protein: CASSYSGLAPYGYTF.

This clone has more than one count but fewer than ten. The gene calls are TRBV28 and TRBJ2-3; the match to TRBD2 covers 7 bases. The germline V gene has CDR1 MDHEN and CDR2 SYDVKM. J lost 1 base, V lost 2 bases, and 15 bases had no gene match. This CDR3 spans 19 amino acids. CDR3 sequence: CASSLLAAGVPGGTDTQYF. The CDR3 region has the DNA TGTGCCAGCAGTTTACTTGCTGCGGGAGTTCCGGGTGGCACAGATACGCAGTATTTT.

The rearrangement joins TRBV19 to TRBJ2-1; TRBD2 matches at 13 bases. The V gene end was trimmed by 3 bases and the J gene end by 4 bases; junction bases not matched to a gene: 3. This CDR3 has 16 residues. CDR1 and CDR2 from the germline V gene are LNHDA and SQIVND (reference sequence). CDR3 region: CASSIGTSGVYNEQFF. The CDR3 nucleotides are TGTGCCAGTAGTATCGGGACTAGCGGGGTTTACAATGAGCAGTTCTTC.

Only a few counts were recorded for this clone. The chain carries TRBV6-4 and TRBJ1-1; D is ambiguous. This CDR3 spans 14 amino acids. Germline V CDR1 and CDR2: MRHNA, SNTAGT. The V gene lost 0 bases and the J gene lost 1 base, with 6 bases spanning the gap. The CDR3 spells CASSDSTENTEAFF. CDR3 bases: TGTGCCAGCAGTGACTCTACAGAGAACACTGAAGCTTTCTTT.

The chain recombines TRBV10-3 with TRBJ1-1; D may be TRBD1 (5 bases). The germline V gene encodes CDR1 ENHRY and CDR2 SYGVKD. This CDR3 comprises 13 residues. Deletions cut 7 bases from V and 5 bases from J, with 14 bases between. CDR3 nucleotides: TGTGCCATCATGGAGGGGAAGAGAACTGAAGCTTTCTTT. It codes for CAIMEGKRTEAFF.

The V gene is TRBV4-2, the J gene TRBJ2-3, with D possibly matching TRBD2 (7 bases). V lost 4 bases and J lost 0, with 23 bases in between. Germline lookup yields CDR1 LGHNA and CDR2 YNFKEQ. This CDR3 comprises 19 residues. CDR3 sequence reads: CASSPSVRGGSPSTDTQYF. DNA for the CDR3: TGTGCCAGCAGCCCGTCAGTTAGGGGGGGGAGCCCTAGCACAGATACGCAGTATTTT.

This clone was picked up a small number of times. V is TRBV4-1 and J is TRBJ1-4; tentatively, D is TRBD1 (5 bases). Germline CDR1 reads MGHRA; CDR2 reads YSYEKL. Trimming took off 1 base at V and 5 bases at J, with 8 bases between the two ends. The CDR3 runs 14 residues. CDR3 bases: TGCGCCAGCAGCCAAGCGGGGGAAAATGAAAAACTGTTTTTT. It specifies CASSQAGENEKLFF.

The rearrangement links TRBV4-1 to TRBJ2-1; D is perhaps TRBD1 or TRBD2 (6 bases each). The germline V gene has CDR1 MGHRA and CDR2 YSYEKL. With 1 base removed from V and 4 bases from J, the gap between germline ends came to 11 bases. This CDR3 comprises 15 residues. CDR3 sequence: CASSQVAGTYNEQFF. CDR3 in DNA: TGCGCCAGCAGCCAAGTCGCGGGGACATACAATGAGCAGTTCTTC.

The rearrangement uses TRBV5-1 and TRBJ1-1; a weak D match, TRBD1 (5 bases). Germline CDR1 SGHRS, CDR2 YFSETQ. The CDR3 consists of 14 residues. V gave up 4 bases and J gave up 6 bases, with 16 bases separating them. CDR3 sequence: CASSRRDFGAEAFF. Here the CDR3 DNA reads TGCGCCAGCAGCCGGAGGGACTTTGGAGCTGAAGCTTTCTTT.

V usage is TRBV11-2 and J usage is TRBJ2-7; possible D gene TRBD2, 6 bases. Germline V CDR1 and CDR2: SGHAT, FQNNGV. V lost 1 base and J 3 bases, leaving 13 bases between the germline ends. This CDR3 has 15 residues. The CDR3 is CASSLGVAEIYEQYF. CDR3 sequence (DNA): TGTGCCAGCAGCTTAGGCGTAGCGGAAATCTACGAGCAGTACTTC.

The chain combines TRBV5-5 with TRBJ2-3; 7 positions match TRBD2. There are 14 residues in the CDR3. Unmatched junction bases numbered 3, after V lost 3 bases and J lost 2 bases. Germline CDR1 is SGHKS and CDR2 is YYEKEE (reference sequence). The CDR3 spells CASSWGGNTDTQYF. In DNA form, the CDR3 reads TGTGCCAGCAGCTGGGGGGGTAACACAGATACGCAGTATTTT. Full variable domain (outside the CDR3, taken from reference TRBV5-5 and TRBJ2-3): DAGVTQSPTHLIKTRGQQVTLRCSPISGHKSVSWYQQVLGQGPQFIFQYYEKEERGRGNFPDRFSARQFPNYSSELNVNALLLGDSALYLCASSWGGNTDTQYFGPGTRLTVL.